A selection of T cell receptor beta chains follows, all from one sample in a study of T cell responses to AZD1222 COVID-19 vaccine. Method: immunoSEQ multiplex PCR; TCRdb's copy keeps in-frame clones and lacks some. This table holds about 140,000 clones, roughly 92% found once. This material consisted of peripheral blood, taken 28 days after the second AZD1222 dose. These receptors all come from an adult who received the AZD1222 COVID-19 vaccine. Each CDR3 is given with its conserved first and last residue. Fields, in order: V gene, J gene, clone size, D gene, CDR3 DNA, CDR3 protein. The D gene is left open where the match is weak. For some rows the clone size is stated as once, few or many, or as a class when expanded; others skip it.

V gene: TRBV29-1
J gene: TRBJ2-1
clone size: .
D gene: .
CDR3 DNA: TGCAGCGTTGAGCCTAGCACCTACAATGAGCAGTTCTTC
CDR3 protein: CSVEPSTYNEQFF

V gene: TRBV2
J gene: TRBJ2-3
clone size: .
D gene: .
CDR3 DNA: TGTGCCAGCAGGACGGGACGGATCACAGATACGCAGTATTTT
CDR3 protein: CASRTGRITDTQYF

V gene: TRBV9
J gene: TRBJ1-1
clone size: .
D gene: .
CDR3 DNA: TGTGCCAGCAGCCCTAATATCCGGGCCCAGGGTGGAGGCGCTGAAGCTTTCTTT
CDR3 protein: CASSPNIRAQGGGAEAFF

V gene: TRBV18
J gene: TRBJ1-1
clone size: .
D gene: .
CDR3 DNA: TGTGCCAGCTCACCAGGGACCTCCATGAACACTGAAGCTTTCTTT
CDR3 protein: CASSPGTSMNTEAFF

V gene: TRBV9
J gene: TRBJ2-2
clone size: .
D gene: TRBD2
CDR3 DNA: TGTGCCAGCAGCTTCCTGGGAGGGGGGCCGAGACTAGCGGGAGACGGAAAAACCGGGGAGCTGTTTTTT
CDR3 protein: CASSFLGGGPRLAGDGKTGELFF

V gene: TRBV6-2/TRBV6-3
J gene: TRBJ2-4
clone size: .
D gene: .
CDR3 DNA: TGTGCCAGCAGTAACTTTGGCCTTAGGACGGCCAAAAACATTCAGTACTTC
CDR3 protein: CASSNFGLRTAKNIQYF

V gene: TRBV4-1
J gene: TRBJ2-7
clone size: once
D gene: TRBD2
CDR3 DNA: TGCGCCAGCAGCCAAGAAAGGACTAGCGCTTCCTACGAGCAGTACTTC
CDR3 protein: CASSQERTSASYEQYF

V gene: TRBV7-8
J gene: TRBJ1-6
clone size: once
D gene: .
CDR3 DNA: TGTGCCAGCAGAGTGGGGGATTCACCCCTCCACTTT
CDR3 protein: CASRVGDSPLHF

V gene: TRBV6-6
J gene: TRBJ1-6
clone size: .
D gene: .
CDR3 DNA: TGTGCCAGCGCTTCGGGGGGCTCCTATAATTCACCCCTCCACTTT
CDR3 protein: CASASGGSYNSPLHF

V gene: TRBV7-8
J gene: TRBJ2-6
clone size: .
D gene: .
CDR3 DNA: TGTGCCAGCACTGAGGCAGGGGCCAACGTCCTGACTTTC
CDR3 protein: CASTEAGANVLTF

V gene: TRBV5-1
J gene: TRBJ2-5
clone size: .
D gene: .
CDR3 DNA: TGCGCCAGCAGCTTGGGAGCTTCCCCTTCCATCGGGGAGACCCAGTACTTC
CDR3 protein: CASSLGASPSIGETQYF

V gene: TRBV7-9
J gene: TRBJ2-3
clone size: .
D gene: TRBD1
CDR3 DNA: TGTGCCAGCAGCTTAGGGACAGGCGATACGCAGTATTTT
CDR3 protein: CASSLGTGDTQYF

V gene: TRBV18
J gene: TRBJ1-2
clone size: .
D gene: .
CDR3 DNA: TGTGCCAGCTCGCCTGGACAGAGTTTGACTAACTATGGCTACACCTTC
CDR3 protein: CASSPGQSLTNYGYTF

V gene: TRBV7-2
J gene: TRBJ2-6
clone size: .
D gene: .
CDR3 DNA: TGTGCCAGCAGCAAAGAGGGACTGCACTCTGGGGCCAACGTCCTGACTTTC
CDR3 protein: CASSKEGLHSGANVLTF

V gene: TRBV20-1
J gene: TRBJ2-7
clone size: .
D gene: TRBD2
CDR3 DNA: TGCAGTGCTAGTTATGCGGGAGTGAACGAGCAGTACTTC
CDR3 protein: CSASYAGVNEQYF

V gene: TRBV27
J gene: TRBJ1-5
clone size: once
D gene: TRBD1
CDR3 DNA: TGTGCCAGCAGTTTAGTTGGGCAGGGGGCGCGGGCGAGCAATCAGCCCCAGCATTTT
CDR3 protein: CASSLVGQGARASNQPQHF

V gene: TRBV6-6
J gene: TRBJ2-3
clone size: .
D gene: TRBD1
CDR3 DNA: TGTGCCAGCAGGATCGCTCGGGACAGCCCAGGGGATACGCAGTATTTT
CDR3 protein: CASRIARDSPGDTQYF

V gene: TRBV3-1/TRBV3-2
J gene: TRBJ1-6
clone size: .
D gene: .
CDR3 DNA: TGTGCCAGCAGCCAAGTGGGGGGGCTAGTTTCACCCCTCCACTTT
CDR3 protein: CASSQVGGLVSPLHF

V gene: TRBV25-1
J gene: TRBJ2-3
clone size: .
D gene: TRBD2
CDR3 DNA: TGTGCCAGCATATCTCGGGACTATTACACAGATACGCAGTATTTT
CDR3 protein: CASISRDYYTDTQYF

V gene: TRBV10-1
J gene: TRBJ2-7
clone size: .
D gene: .
CDR3 DNA: TGCGCCAGCCCTGGGCAGGGATCCTACGAGCAGTACTTC
CDR3 protein: CASPGQGSYEQYF

V gene: TRBV5-6
J gene: TRBJ2-1
clone size: .
D gene: .
CDR3 DNA: TGTGCCAGCAGCTTACCGGGAACCTACAATGAGCAGTTCTTC
CDR3 protein: CASSLPGTYNEQFF

V gene: TRBV21-1
J gene: TRBJ2-3
clone size: few
D gene: .
CDR3 DNA: TGTGCCACCAAGCATTCCACAGATACGCAGTATTTT
CDR3 protein: CATKHSTDTQYF

V gene: TRBV19
J gene: TRBJ2-2
clone size: .
D gene: TRBD2
CDR3 DNA: TGTGCCAGTACCCAAGCGGGAGTAACCGGGGAGCTGTTTTTT
CDR3 protein: CASTQAGVTGELFF

V gene: TRBV19
J gene: TRBJ2-2
clone size: .
D gene: TRBD2
CDR3 DNA: TGTGCCAGTAGCCGGGGGGCGAACACCGGGGAGCTGTTTTTT
CDR3 protein: CASSRGANTGELFF

V gene: TRBV19
J gene: TRBJ2-2
clone size: .
D gene: .
CDR3 DNA: TGTGCCAGTAGTAGGGCAGGTCAGGCCCGCACCGGGGAGCTGTTTTTT
CDR3 protein: CASSRAGQARTGELFF

V gene: TRBV28
J gene: TRBJ1-2
clone size: once
D gene: .
CDR3 DNA: TGTGCCAGCAGACATGACGAGAACTATGGCTACACCTTC
CDR3 protein: CASRHDENYGYTF

V gene: TRBV7-9
J gene: TRBJ1-1
clone size: few
D gene: .
CDR3 DNA: TGTGCCAGCAGCTTCGCGGGCAGGAGGAACACTGAAGCTTTCTTT
CDR3 protein: CASSFAGRRNTEAFF

V gene: TRBV30
J gene: TRBJ1-4
clone size: .
D gene: .
CDR3 DNA: TGTGCCTGGAGCATGGGATCTAATGAAAAACTGTTTTTT
CDR3 protein: CAWSMGSNEKLFF

V gene: TRBV28
J gene: TRBJ1-1
clone size: .
D gene: TRBD1
CDR3 DNA: TGTGCCAGCAGTCCGTGGGGGGGACAGGGGGCGAACACTGAAGCTTTCTTT
CDR3 protein: CASSPWGGQGANTEAFF

V gene: TRBV7-8
J gene: TRBJ2-1
clone size: .
D gene: TRBD2
CDR3 DNA: TGTGCCAGCAGCCACCTTCTAGCGGGAGGCCGCAATGAGCAGTTCTTC
CDR3 protein: CASSHLLAGGRNEQFF

V gene: TRBV10-3
J gene: TRBJ2-7
clone size: .
D gene: .
CDR3 DNA: TGTGCCATCAGTTTGGGGGGCAGCTCCTACGAGCAGTACTTC
CDR3 protein: CAISLGGSSYEQYF

V gene: TRBV7-6
J gene: TRBJ2-5
clone size: .
D gene: TRBD2
CDR3 DNA: TGTGCCAGCAGCTTCCTAGCGGGAAGGGAGACCCAGTACTTC
CDR3 protein: CASSFLAGRETQYF

V gene: TRBV7-9
J gene: TRBJ2-7
clone size: .
D gene: .
CDR3 DNA: TGTGCCAGCAGCCCCCCGGGGGTCTCCTACGAGCAGTACTTC
CDR3 protein: CASSPPGVSYEQYF

V gene: TRBV24-1
J gene: TRBJ2-5
clone size: .
D gene: .
CDR3 DNA: TGTGCCACCAGTGATAGATCAGAGACCCAGTACTTC
CDR3 protein: CATSDRSETQYF

V gene: TRBV4-2
J gene: TRBJ1-1
clone size: .
D gene: TRBD1
CDR3 DNA: TGTGCCAGCAGCCAAGAAGGGGCAGGGGGGAACACTGAAGCTTTCTTT
CDR3 protein: CASSQEGAGGNTEAFF

V gene: TRBV7-9
J gene: TRBJ1-5
clone size: once
D gene: .
CDR3 DNA: TGTGCCAGCAGCTTCCGGTCGGACGGGCCCCAGCATTTT
CDR3 protein: CASSFRSDGPQHF

V gene: TRBV10-3
J gene: TRBJ1-2
clone size: .
D gene: TRBD1
CDR3 DNA: TGTGCCATCAGCAAACGACAGGGGTCGGGGTCGGACTATGGCTACACCTTC
CDR3 protein: CAISKRQGSGSDYGYTF

V gene: TRBV3-1/TRBV3-2
J gene: TRBJ2-7
clone size: .
D gene: .
CDR3 DNA: TGTGCCAGCAGCCATGCCTCCTACGAGCAGTACTTC
CDR3 protein: CASSHASYEQYF

V gene: TRBV5-1
J gene: TRBJ1-4
clone size: few
D gene: TRBD1
CDR3 DNA: TGCGCCAGCAGCTCACCATCAGGGGGCGCGAATGAAAAACTGTTTTTT
CDR3 protein: CASSSPSGGANEKLFF

V gene: TRBV7-9
J gene: TRBJ2-3
clone size: .
D gene: .
CDR3 DNA: TGTGCCAGCAGCTCATACTACGAGCGCACAGATACGCAGTATTTT
CDR3 protein: CASSSYYERTDTQYF

V gene: TRBV6-4
J gene: TRBJ2-2
clone size: .
D gene: .
CDR3 DNA: TGTGCCAGCAGTGACAGCTGGGGCACCGGGGAGCTGTTTTTT
CDR3 protein: CASSDSWGTGELFF